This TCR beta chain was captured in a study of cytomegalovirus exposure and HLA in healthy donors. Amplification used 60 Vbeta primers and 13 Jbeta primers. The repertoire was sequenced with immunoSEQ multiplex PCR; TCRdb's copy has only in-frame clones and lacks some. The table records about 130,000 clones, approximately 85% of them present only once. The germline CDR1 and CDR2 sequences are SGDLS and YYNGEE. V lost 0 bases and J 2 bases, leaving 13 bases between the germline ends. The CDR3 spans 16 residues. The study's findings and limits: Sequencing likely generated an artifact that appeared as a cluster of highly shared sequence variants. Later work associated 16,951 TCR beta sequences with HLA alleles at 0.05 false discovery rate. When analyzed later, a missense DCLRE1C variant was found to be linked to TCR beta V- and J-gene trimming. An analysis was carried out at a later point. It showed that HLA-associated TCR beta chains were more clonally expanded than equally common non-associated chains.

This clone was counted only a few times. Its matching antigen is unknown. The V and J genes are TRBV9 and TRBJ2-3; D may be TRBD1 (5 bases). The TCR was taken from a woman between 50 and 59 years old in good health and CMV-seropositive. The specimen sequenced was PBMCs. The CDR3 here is CASSVGFRGFTDTQYF. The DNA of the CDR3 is TGTGCCAGCAGCGTAGGCTTTAGGGGCTTCACAGATACGCAGTATTTT.